The 3 T cell receptor beta chains in this list originate from one sample, sequenced in a study of blood T cell repertoires in COVID-19. Sequencing was performed with immunoSEQ multiplex PCR; in TCRdb, only in-frame clones are kept and a portion is missing. The data hold about 5,100 clones, with about 88% observed a single time. The specimen was peripheral blood. These receptors came from a woman older than 75 with acute or convalescent COVID-19.

This chain links TRBV9 with TRBJ2-7; a possible D gene is TRBD1 (5 bases). Germline V gene sequence: CDR1 SGDLS, CDR2 YYNGEE. Trimming cost V 3 bases and J 1 base, with 11 bases left between them. There are 14 residues in the CDR3. The CDR3 DNA reads TGTGCCAGCAGCGAATCAGGGAATTCCTACGAGCAGTACTTC. Protein: CASSESGNSYEQYF.

The V gene is TRBV3-1 (or the pseudogene TRBV3-2), the J gene TRBJ2-5; 12 bases fit TRBD2. The CDR3 length is 15 residues. The J segment lost 3 bases and the V segment lost 4 bases, leaving 3 bases of the junction unmatched. The germline V gene has CDR1 LGHDT and CDR2 YNNKEL (reference sequence). Here the CDR3 DNA reads TGTGCCAGCAGCCTTTGGACTAGCGGGGAAGAGACCCAGTACTTC. It yields the protein CASSLWTSGEETQYF.

The chain couples TRBV5-4 to TRBJ2-5; D is uncertain. CDR1 and CDR2 from the germline V gene are SGHNT and YYREEE (reference sequence). The CDR3 spans 17 residues. V dropped 4 bases and J dropped 0 bases, with 19 bases sitting between them. CDR3 nucleotide sequence: TGTGCCAGCAGCCTGGCGTGGGCCGTACCCTACCAAGAGACCCAGTACTTC. Translated: CASSLAWAVPYQETQYF. The complete variable domain, with remaining parts taken from reference TRBV5-4 and TRBJ2-5, reads ETGVTQSPTHLIKTRGQQVTLRCSSQSGHNTVSWYQQALGQGPQFIFQYYREEENGRGNFPPRFSGLQFPNYSSELNVNALELDDSALYLCASSLAWAVPYQETQYFGPGTRLLVL.